Shown below are 31 T cell receptor beta chains from a single sample sequenced in a study of blood T cell repertoires in COVID-19. Data came from immunoSEQ multiplex PCR; TCRdb stores just in-frame clones and leaves some out. The sample contains roughly 150,000 clones, 88% of which appear only once. The material sequenced was peripheral blood. The receptors derive from a man aged 45-65 years who had recovered from COVID-19.

CDR3 loop: CASSQVGGVGNQPQHF. The CDR3, as DNA: TGTGCCAGCTCACAGGTCGGGGGGGTCGGCAATCAGCCCCAGCATTTT. The chain is built from TRBV18 and TRBJ1-5, with D possibly TRBD1 on 5 matching bases. Germline V gives CDR1 KGHSH, CDR2 LQKENI. The CDR3 sequence is 16 residues long. V lost 4 bases, J lost 2 bases, and 15 bases lay in between.

This clone has only one observation. The J gene is TRBJ2-1, the V gene TRBV4-3, with TRBD2 identical over 12 bases. V lost 0 bases and J lost 6; bases outside the gene matches: 6. The V gene's germline CDR1 is LGHNA and CDR2 YSLEER. This CDR3 comprises 17 residues. This CDR3 is CASSQDSTSGSGNEQFF. The CDR3 nucleotides are TGCGCCAGCAGCCAAGATTCGACTAGCGGGAGTGGCAATGAGCAGTTCTTC.

CDR3 DNA sequence: TGTGCCAGCAGTGAAAGACTCCGCTCTGGAAACACCATATATTTT. Amino acids: CASSERLRSGNTIYF. The chain joins TRBV6-1 to TRBJ1-3; D gene ambiguous. The CDR3 runs to 15 residues. The germline gives CDR1 MNHNS, CDR2 SASEGT. Trimming took off 2 bases at V and 0 bases at J, with 8 bases between the two ends.

This clone was observed once. The chain combines TRBV7-8 with TRBJ2-1; a possible D gene is TRBD2 (6 bases). V lost 4 bases to trimming and J lost 7 bases, with 29 bases between them. Germline V gene sequence: CDR1 SGHVS, CDR2 FQNEAQ. The CDR3 is made up of 19 amino acids. The CDR3 DNA reads as TGTGCCAGCAGCTCCGGGATCGGGGCTGGGGACTTCAAGGTGAATGAGCAGTTCTTC. Protein product: CASSSGIGAGDFKVNEQFF.

The chain uses TRBV29-1 and TRBJ2-7; maybe TRBD2 (6 bases). Germline V gene sequence: CDR1 SQVTM, CDR2 ANQGSEA. The CDR3 extends over 14 amino acids. V lost 2 bases to trimming and J lost 2 bases, with 13 bases between them. CDR3 DNA: TGCAGCGTTGAACGGGGGAGCCACCCCTACGAGCAGTACTTC. Protein product: CSVERGSHPYEQYF.

V gene TRBV7-8 combines with J gene TRBJ2-7, with TRBD2 identical over 11 bases. Germline trimming cut 6 bases from V and 5 bases from J; bases unmatched to any gene: 6. Per germline, CDR1 SGHVS and CDR2 FQNEAQ. This CDR3 is built from 14 residues. The chain's CDR3 is CASSQTSGTHEQYF. In DNA form, the CDR3 reads TGTGCCAGCAGTCAGACTAGCGGGACCCACGAGCAGTACTTC.

The table lists this clone with a count of one. The V call is TRBV5-1, the J call TRBJ2-7; D possibly corresponds to TRBD2 (6 bases). The V end was cut by 0 bases, the J end by 2 bases, with 12 bases between. The germline gives CDR1 SGHRS, CDR2 YFSETQ. CDR3 length equals 15 residues. The CDR3 spells CASSLAGTGAYEQYF. CDR3 coding DNA: TGCGCCAGCAGCTTGGCAGGGACTGGAGCCTACGAGCAGTACTTC.

The rearrangement joins TRBV6-5 to TRBJ2-2, with 7 bases lining up with TRBD1. Trimming cost V 6 bases and J 6 bases; bases outside gene matches: 7. Germline V gene data show CDR1 as MNHEY and CDR2 as SVGAGI. The CDR3 is 14 amino acids. Written as DNA, the CDR3 is TGTGCCAGCAGAGTCTTGACAGGGTCCGGGGAGCTGTTTTTT. Protein: CASRVLTGSGELFF.

This clone was counted once. J is TRBJ2-5 and V is TRBV7-2; 7 nucleotides line up with TRBD1. J was trimmed by 3 bases and V by 5 bases; bases with no gene match: 3. The CDR3 extends over 13 amino acids. Looked up from germline, CDR1 is SGHTA and CDR2 is FQGNSA. CDR3 sequence reads: CASSPGTEETQYF. The CDR3 coding sequence is TGTGCCAGCAGCCCCGGGACAGAAGAGACCCAGTACTTC. Drawing the rest from reference TRBV7-2 and TRBJ2-5, the complete variable domain is GAGVSQSPSNKVTEKGKDVELRCDPISGHTALYWYRQSLGQGLEFLIYFQGNSAPDKSGLPSDRFSAERTGGSVSTLTIQRTQQEDSAVYLCASSPGTEETQYFGPGTRLLVL.

The V call is TRBV5-1, the J call TRBJ2-2; 7 bases are shared with TRBD2. The CDR3 has 15 amino acids. Trimming removed 5 bases from V and 1 base from J; junction bases left unmatched: 5. Germline values: CDR1 SGHRS, CDR2 YFSETQ. The CDR3 DNA follows: TGCGCCAGCAGTCTGGCGGGAGAGAACACCGGGGAGCTGTTTTTT. It codes for CASSLAGENTGELFF. The full variable domain, its missing parts supplied by reference TRBV5-1 and TRBJ2-2, is KAGVTQTPRYLIKTRGQQVTLSCSPISGHRSVSWYQQTPGQGLQFLFEYFSETQRNKGNFPGRFSGRQFSNSRSEMNVSTLELGDSALYLCASSLAGENTGELFFGEGSRLTVL.

This rearrangement joins TRBV28 to TRBJ2-7; 8 positions agree with TRBD2. Germline V lookup: CDR1 MDHEN, CDR2 SYDVKM. The CDR3 spans 14 residues. V was clipped by 5 bases and J by 2 bases; unmatched bases: 5. In DNA, the CDR3 is TGTGCCAGCAGTCTACCGGGGGGGCCCTACGAGCAGTACTTC. Protein sequence: CASSLPGGPYEQYF.

The chain has TRBV9 and TRBJ2-3, with TRBD1 as a possible D gene (6 bases). The ends were cut back, 0 bases at V and 1 base at J, with 9 bases in the middle. The V gene's germline CDR1 is SGDLS and CDR2 YYNGEE. CDR3 length equals 15 residues. CDR3 loop: CASSVAGVGTDTQYF. The CDR3 coding sequence is TGTGCCAGCAGCGTAGCAGGGGTGGGCACAGATACGCAGTATTTT.

The gene calls are TRBV11-2 and TRBJ2-5; a weak D match, TRBD1 (6 bases). CDR3 length equals 13 residues. V was shortened by 4 bases and J by 5 bases, with 11 bases between the two germline ends. Germline lookup yields CDR1 SGHAT and CDR2 FQNNGV. CDR3 in DNA: TGTGCCAGCAGCTCGACAGGCCTGGAGACCCAGTACTTC. It translates to CASSSTGLETQYF.

This clone has just one count. The rearrangement joins TRBV28 to TRBJ1-6, with TRBD1 matching 9 bases. The CDR3 is 17 residues long. The junction had 12 bases not matched to a gene; V was cut back by 2 bases and J by 10 bases. CDR1 and CDR2 from the germline V gene are MDHEN and SYDVKM. The CDR3 DNA reads TGTGCCAGCAGTTTACCGAGACAGGGGGTCTTACAATCACCCCTCCACTTT. It yields the protein CASSLPRQGVLQSPLHF.

This chain connects TRBV27 to TRBJ2-2; 7 bases are shared with TRBD1. The J segment lost 2 bases and the V segment lost 6 bases, leaving 9 bases of the junction unmatched. The CDR3 sequence is 16 residues long. Germline assignment: CDR1 MNHEY and CDR2 SMNVEV (reference sequence). The CDR3 protein is CASRAPGQLNTGELFF. CDR3 DNA sequence: TGTGCCAGCAGAGCACCGGGACAGCTAAACACCGGGGAGCTGTTTTTT.

CDR3 nucleotide sequence: TGTGCCAGCAGTGGGACAGGGTCCCTCAACTATGGCTACACCTTC. Translated: CASSGTGSLNYGYTF. This sequence joins TRBV25-1 and TRBJ1-2; 8 bases agree with TRBD1. CDR3 length: 15 amino acids. The V segment lost 4 bases and the J segment 2 bases; nucleotides outside the gene matches: 6. Germline CDR1 and CDR2: MGHDK and SYGVNS.

The V gene is TRBV9, the J gene TRBJ2-3, with 10 bases matching TRBD1. V lost 4 bases and J lost 5; bases outside the gene matches: 7. Per germline, CDR1 SGDLS and CDR2 YYNGEE. The CDR3 totals 15 residues. CDR3 sequence: CASSPRQGAGDTQYF. CDR3 DNA sequence: TGTGCCAGCAGCCCTCGACAGGGGGCAGGAGATACGCAGTATTTT.

The V gene is TRBV15, the J gene TRBJ1-2; 7 bases map to TRBD1. The CDR3 runs to 15 residues. Per germline, CDR1 LNHNV and CDR2 YYDKDF (reference sequence). With 0 bases clipped from V and 2 bases from J, the junction kept 3 bases outside the gene matches. CDR3 sequence reads: CATSREARGNYGYTF. In DNA, the CDR3 is TGTGCCACCAGCAGAGAGGCCAGGGGGAACTATGGCTACACCTTC.

The chain couples TRBV2 to TRBJ2-7; maybe TRBD2 (6 bases). CDR1 and CDR2 from the germline V gene are SNHLY and FYNNEI. Trimming removed 0 bases at V and 7 bases at J, with 13 bases between. This CDR3 has 14 amino acids. The DNA of the CDR3 is TGTGCCAGCAGTGAAGCGCGGGGAAGAGGGGAGCAGTACTTC. Translated, it gives CASSEARGRGEQYF.

The chain joins TRBV5-6 to TRBJ2-5; TRBD1 matches 8 bases. In germline, CDR1 is SGHDT, CDR2 YYEEEE. The CDR3 is made up of 16 amino acids. Trimming took 3 bases from V and 5 from J; bases not matched to a gene: 12. CDR3 residues: CASSSILQGARETQYF. The CDR3 region has the DNA TGTGCCAGCAGCTCGATTTTGCAGGGGGCTCGGGAGACCCAGTACTTC.

The chain couples TRBV6-5 to TRBJ2-7; TRBD2 matches 7 bases. V gave up 7 bases and J gave up 4 bases; unmatched junction bases: 10. This CDR3 contains 14 residues. Per the germline V gene, CDR1 is MNHEY and CDR2 is SVGAGI. The chain's CDR3 is CASMTPDGRYEQYF. The CDR3 DNA follows: TGTGCCAGCATGACCCCCGACGGGAGGTACGAGCAGTACTTC.

The chain uses TRBV6-1 and TRBJ1-2; D is unresolved. Trimming removed 0 bases from V and 4 bases from J, with 6 bases in between. From germline, CDR1 is MNHNS and CDR2 SASEGT. CDR3 length: 13 residues. CDR3 amino acids: CASSEARGYGYTF. The DNA of the CDR3 is TGTGCCAGCAGTGAAGCGCGCGGCTATGGCTACACCTTC.

The J gene is TRBJ2-7, the V gene TRBV4-3; 9 bases map to TRBD1. Per the germline V gene, CDR1 is LGHNA and CDR2 is YSLEER. The CDR3 contains 15 residues. The V segment lost 1 base and the J segment 4 bases; nucleotides outside the gene matches: 5. This chain's CDR3 is CASSQGRGTGYEQYF. The CDR3, as DNA: TGCGCCAGCAGCCAAGGGCGCGGGACAGGGTACGAGCAGTACTTC.

The genes are TRBV15 and TRBJ1-3; unclear D gene. There are 19 residues in the CDR3. Germline loops: CDR1 LNHNV, CDR2 YYDKDF (reference sequence). Trimming removed 0 bases at V and 5 bases at J, with 23 bases between. The CDR3 spells CATSRERTSPGVSRNTIYF. Written as DNA, the CDR3 is TGTGCCACCAGCAGAGAGAGGACCAGTCCCGGGGTTTCTAGAAACACCATATATTTT.

For this clone: In the same sample, other DNA sequences code for this CDR3. The chain couples TRBV28 to TRBJ1-1; D ambiguous. CDR3 length: 12 amino acids. Trimming removed 6 bases from V and 3 bases from J, with 8 bases in between. Per the germline V gene, CDR1 is MDHEN and CDR2 is SYDVKM. CDR3 residues: CASSFPYTEAFF. For the CDR3, the DNA is TGTGCCAGCAGCTTCCCTTACACTGAAGCTTTCTTT.

The CDR3 DNA follows: TGTGCCAGCAGCTCGGGACAGGGCTCCTACAATGAGCAGTTCTTC. It translates to CASSSGQGSYNEQFF. V and J are TRBV7-2 and TRBJ2-1; 9 bases align to TRBD1. Germline values: CDR1 SGHTA, CDR2 FQGNSA. Trimming removed 4 bases from V and 0 bases from J; junction bases left unmatched: 1. There are 15 residues in the CDR3.

The genes are TRBV7-2 and TRBJ2-7, with TRBD2 matching 9 bases. The germline CDR1 and CDR2 sequences are SGHTA and FQGNSA. Unmatched junction bases numbered 2, after V lost 5 bases and J lost 3 bases. There are 13 residues in the CDR3. The CDR3 protein is CASSRTSVYEQYF. In DNA, the CDR3 is TGTGCCAGCAGCCGGACTAGCGTCTACGAGCAGTACTTC.

This rearrangement joins TRBV7-2 to TRBJ2-7; D uncertain. V shed 5 bases and J shed 3 bases, with 5 bases lying between them. CDR3 length: 11 residues. Germline V gene data show CDR1 as SGHTA and CDR2 as FQGNSA. The CDR3: CASSPLYEQYF. In DNA form, the CDR3 reads TGTGCCAGCAGCCCTCTCTACGAGCAGTACTTC.

The rearrangement uses TRBV3-1 (or the pseudogene TRBV3-2) and TRBJ2-3; possible D gene TRBD1, 5 bases. Germline CDR1 LGHDT, CDR2 YNNKEL (reference sequence). V lost 6 bases and J 2 bases, leaving 12 bases between the germline ends. This CDR3 has 14 amino acids. CDR3 DNA: TGTGCCAGCAGTGTGGGGCGATTCACAGATACGCAGTATTTT. Amino acid sequence: CASSVGRFTDTQYF.

The chain employs TRBV6-5 and TRBJ1-3; D uncertain. Germline V gene lookup returns CDR1 MNHEY and CDR2 SVGAGI. This CDR3 has 14 amino acids. V lost 4 bases and J lost 0, with 7 bases in between. The CDR3 protein is CASSSRSSGNTIYF. The CDR3 nucleotides are TGTGCCAGCAGTTCTCGGAGCTCTGGAAACACCATATATTTT.

This sequence joins TRBV7-6 and TRBJ2-5; 10 nucleotides match TRBD1. V shed 4 bases, J shed 5 bases, and the junction held 7 bases outside the gene matches. The length of the CDR3 is 15 residues. Germline V gives CDR1 SGHVS, CDR2 FNYEAQ. The CDR3 DNA reads TGTGCCAGCAGCTCGCAGACAGGGGGCCAGGAGACCCAGTACTTC. Translating it yields CASSSQTGGQETQYF.